The clone carrying this T cell receptor (beta chain) appeared once. Antigen specificity is unknown. A read error may explain this, as a much larger clone is one base away. This sample stems from a study of glioma-infiltrating T cells. In germline, CDR1 is SGHNT, CDR2 YYREEE (reference sequence). The CDR3 has 14 amino acids. V dropped 2 bases and J dropped 5 bases, with 11 bases sitting between them. TCR alpha and beta CDR3 regions were amplified from RNA using iRepertoire nested multiplex PCR. TCRdb re-analysed the multiplex PCR reads in MiXCR, keeping a single row per CDR3 protein. The sample lists about 93,000 distinct CDR3 sequences; around 37% were seen once. Study-level results: Tissue-blood divergence was below expectation in non-neoplastic patients, above in gliomas.

This receptor was identified in a human donor with low-grade glioma or glioblastoma, undergoing nonglioma brain surgery, or in good health (not recorded which). Material: glioma tissue, nonneoplastic brain tissue, or PBMCs (not recorded which). The chain employs TRBV5-4 and TRBJ2-1, with a possible D match to TRBD2 (6 bases). The DNA for the CDR3 is TGTGCCAGCAGCTTCGGGATAGCGGACAATGAGCAGTTCTTC. It translates to CASSFGIADNEQFF.